This T cell receptor beta chain was recovered during a study of cytomegalovirus exposure and HLA in healthy donors. General observations from the study: Near-uniform donor sequencing depth was presumed by presence/absence analyses.

V was pared by 0 bases and J by 4 bases, with 9 bases of the junction left unmatched. The CDR3 length is 17 residues. The germline V gene encodes CDR1 LNHNV and CDR2 YYDKDF (reference sequence). In this sample, this clone turned up a few times. What it binds is unknown. 13 Jbeta primers and 60 Vbeta primers were used for the PCR. The data were produced by immunoSEQ multiplex PCR, yet TCRdb's version contains in-frame clones alone and is incomplete. The profile covers approximately 100,000 clones, with about 81% appearing a single time and 4.1% taken by the ten largest. This rearrangement joins TRBV15 to TRBJ2-1; 7 nucleotides agree with TRBD2. This TCR was recovered from a woman between 40 and 50 years old in good health and CMV-seropositive. The sequencing input was PBMCs. CDR3 nucleotide sequence: TGTGCCACCAGCAGAGAGAGTGCGGGAGTACGATACAATGAGCAGTTCTTC. Protein: CATSRESAGVRYNEQFF. Combining the CDR3 with reference TRBV15 and TRBJ2-1 gives the whole variable domain DAMVIQNPRYQVTQFGKPVTLSCSQTLNHNVMYWYQQKSSQAPKLLFHYYDKDFNNEADTPDNFQSRRPNTSFCFLDIRSPGLGDTAMYLCATSRESAGVRYNEQFFGPGTRLTVL.